This T cell receptor beta chain appears in the sequencing data of a study of cytomegalovirus exposure and HLA in healthy donors. PCR used 60 Vbeta primers and 13 Jbeta primers. Here immunoSEQ multiplex PCR was the method, and the copy in TCRdb shows in-frame clones only, minus some. Of 110,000 to 150,000 clones in the sample, roughly 80% were seen once. Germline V gene data show CDR1 as KGHSY and CDR2 as FQNENV. V shed 0 bases, J shed 2 bases, and the junction held 7 bases outside the gene matches. The CDR3 consists of 17 residues. As for this clone: Antigen unknown.

Study-level results: Per published accounts, TCR beta sequences correctly predicted the HLA-A and HLA-B alleles of most subjects. Earlier results showed most TCR beta V segments being productive about 87% or about 30% of the time.

The chain couples TRBV16 to TRBJ1-5; TRBD1 matches 7 bases. This clonotype originated in a woman aged 40 to 55 in good health and CMV-seropositive. Sequenced sample: PBMCs. This CDR3 reads CASSQSGGTGGNQPQHF. Written as DNA, the CDR3 is TGTGCCAGCAGCCAATCGGGGGGAACAGGGGGCAATCAGCCCCAGCATTTT.